These 29 T cell receptor beta chains share one sample of origin, sequenced in a study of early T cells in non-severe SARS-CoV-2 infection. TCRdb reanalysed the 5' RACE reads using MiXCR and keeps one entry per CDR3 protein. The sample includes 65,000 to 80,000 distinct CDR3 sequences, around 11% of them seen just once. The sequencing input was whole blood. The receptors originated from an adult who was a healthcare worker with PCR-confirmed SARS-CoV-2 infection or an uninfected control (not recorded which).

The chain carries TRBV10-2 and TRBJ1-2; D may be TRBD1 (5 bases). The CDR3 extends over 11 amino acids. The germline V gene has CDR1 WSHSY and CDR2 SAAADI. Trimming shortened V by 4 bases and J by 9 bases, and 9 bases separated the two germline ends. For the CDR3, the DNA is TGCGCCAGCAGTGGGGGGGACCGCTACACCTTC. The encoded protein is CASSGGDRYTF.

The J gene is TRBJ2-1, the V gene TRBV5-5; D perhaps matches TRBD2 (5 bases). The CDR3 is 15 amino acids. V was clipped by 0 bases and J by 1 base, with 8 bases between them. Germline values: CDR1 SGHKS, CDR2 YYEKEE (reference sequence). The CDR3, as DNA: TGTGCCAGCAGCTTGGTGCCGGGGTCCTACAATGAGCAGTTCTTC. Translating it yields CASSLVPGSYNEQFF.

This sequence joins TRBV5-1 and TRBJ2-5; D is undetermined. The CDR3 is made up of 15 amino acids. V was pared by 4 bases and J by 5 bases, with 18 bases between. Per germline, CDR1 SGHRS and CDR2 YFSETQ. The CDR3 reads CASSGAYVGSETQYF. The CDR3 region has the DNA TGCGCCAGCAGCGGAGCTTATGTGGGCTCGGAGACCCAGTACTTC.

This clonotype was counted many times. The chain recombines TRBV7-2 with TRBJ1-1; no firm D call. The V gene's germline CDR1 is SGHTA and CDR2 FQGNSA. This CDR3 is built from 11 residues. The V and J ends lost 2 bases and 6 bases respectively, with 4 bases between them. CDR3 residues: CASSLSPEAFF. CDR3 in DNA: TGTGCCAGCAGCTTATCCCCTGAAGCTTTCTTT. The whole variable domain, remainder taken from reference TRBV7-2 and TRBJ1-1, is GAGVSQSPSNKVTEKGKDVELRCDPISGHTALYWYRQSLGQGLEFLIYFQGNSAPDKSGLPSDRFSAERTGGSVSTLTIQRTQQEDSAVYLCASSLSPEAFFGQGTRLTVV.

This clonotype occurred a few times. The chain recombines TRBV20-1 with TRBJ1-2, with unresolved D. This CDR3 is built from 13 residues. V was shortened by 6 bases and J by 3 bases, with 14 bases between the two germline ends. Germline CDR1 is DFQATT and CDR2 is SNEGSKA (reference sequence). The CDR3 here is CSAYRFEDYGYTF. In DNA, the CDR3 is TGCAGTGCGTACCGTTTTGAGGACTATGGCTACACCTTC.

This sequence joins TRBV3-1 and TRBJ1-3; no definite D call. There are 13 residues in the CDR3. CDR1 is LGHDT, CDR2 YNNKEL, per germline (reference sequence). The V gene lost 3 bases and the J gene lost 3 bases, with 6 bases spanning the gap. The CDR3 coding sequence is TGTGCCAGCAGCCAGGGATTTGGAAACACCATATATTTT. This translates into CASSQGFGNTIYF.

V and J are TRBV6-6 and TRBJ1-2, with 9 bases lining up with TRBD1. The length of the CDR3 is 18 residues. CDR1 is MNHNY, CDR2 SVGAGI, per germline (reference sequence). Germline trimming cut 4 bases from V and 3 bases from J; bases unmatched to any gene: 15. The CDR3: CASSSPGTGTLGDYGYTF. The CDR3 DNA is TGTGCCAGCAGTTCGCCCGGGACAGGGACCCTAGGGGACTATGGCTACACCTTC.

The gene calls are TRBV7-2 and TRBJ2-1; TRBD1 matches 10 bases. Germline-derived CDR1 and CDR2 are SGHTA and FQGNSA. This CDR3 comprises 13 residues. V was clipped by 5 bases and J by 12 bases; unmatched bases: 7. For the CDR3, the DNA is TGTGCCAGCAGCGCCGGACAGGGGGACGTGCAGTTCTTC. Its protein is CASSAGQGDVQFF.

There are many counts of this clonotype. The rearrangement links TRBV10-1 to TRBJ1-3, with TRBD1 matching over 12 bases. The CDR3 is 19 residues long. V was clipped by 2 bases and J by 8 bases; unmatched bases: 16. CDR1 WNHNN and CDR2 SYGVQD come from the germline V gene (reference sequence). DNA of the CDR3: TGCGCCAGCAGTGAGATTCAACCGACCGGGACAGGGGGCGAGTACACCATATATTTT. Translated: CASSEIQPTGTGGEYTIYF.

The rearrangement uses TRBV7-6 and TRBJ2-5; D possibly corresponds to TRBD1 (5 bases). V lost 5 bases and J lost 4, with 11 bases in between. This CDR3 is built from 13 residues. Germline CDR1 is SGHVS and CDR2 is FNYEAQ. The DNA of the CDR3 is TGTGCCAGCAGCGTAGGGGAAGGAGAGACCCAGTACTTC. Translating gives CASSVGEGETQYF. The full variable domain, completed using reference TRBV7-6 and TRBJ2-5, is GAGVSQSPRYKVTKRGQDVALRCDPISGHVSLYWYRQALGQGPEFLTYFNYEAQQDKSGLPNDRFSAERPEGSISTLTIQRTEQRDSAMYRCASSVGEGETQYFGPGTRLLVL.

This clonotype was seen a handful of times. The J gene is TRBJ2-1, the V gene TRBV29-1; TRBD1 might be the D (6 bases). The V gene's germline CDR1 is SQVTM and CDR2 ANQGSEA. CDR3 length: 13 residues. Trimming took 3 bases from V and 8 from J, leaving 14 bases between them. The CDR3 loop is CSVDPLQGYEQFF. CDR3 coding DNA: TGCAGCGTTGACCCTCTACAGGGTTATGAGCAGTTCTTC.

This chain links TRBV6-5 with TRBJ1-1; a possible D gene is TRBD1 (5 bases). The V gene's germline CDR1 is MNHEY and CDR2 SVGAGI. V dropped 2 bases and J dropped 4 bases, with 11 bases sitting between them. This CDR3 region has 14 residues. The CDR3 region is CASSYIIGGTEAFF. In nucleotides, the CDR3 is TGTGCCAGCAGTTACATAATTGGGGGCACTGAAGCTTTCTTT.

J is TRBJ1-1 and V is TRBV25-1, with a weak D call TRBD1 (6 bases). The CDR3 consists of 14 residues. The germline V and J ends were trimmed by 6 bases and 1 base, with 12 bases remaining between them. Germline CDR1 is MGHDK and CDR2 is SYGVNS. CDR3 DNA sequence: TGTGCCAGCAGGCTACAGGGCGGGAACACTGAAGCTTTCTTT. It specifies CASRLQGGNTEAFF.

The chain links TRBV5-1 to TRBJ1-1, with D perhaps TRBD1 (5 bases). The V gene's germline CDR1 is SGHRS and CDR2 YFSETQ. The CDR3 has 16 amino acids. V lost 0 bases, J lost 1 base, and 13 bases lay in between. CDR3 protein: CASSLAVSQGNTEAFF. CDR3 DNA sequence: TGCGCCAGCAGCTTGGCCGTGAGTCAGGGGAACACTGAAGCTTTCTTT.

CDR3 sequence: CASATGGNSNQPQHF. The CDR3 coding sequence is TGTGCCAGTGCGACAGGGGGCAACAGCAATCAGCCCCAGCATTTT. The chain links TRBV19 to TRBJ1-5; TRBD1 agrees at 10 bases. The V gene end was trimmed by 8 bases and the J gene end by 1 base; junction bases not matched to a gene: 5. The CDR3 extends over 15 amino acids. Germline CDR1 LNHDA, CDR2 SQIVND (reference sequence).

This clonotype has a count of ten or more. The J gene is TRBJ1-5, the V gene TRBV10-3; 7 bases align to TRBD1. Germline trimming cut 1 base from V and 0 bases from J; bases unmatched to any gene: 3. The length of the CDR3 is 16 residues. Germline-derived CDR1 and CDR2 are ENHRY and SYGVKD. CDR3 sequence reads: CAISEYRGDSNQPQHF. CDR3 nucleotides: TGTGCCATCAGTGAGTACAGGGGCGATAGCAATCAGCCCCAGCATTTT.

This clonotype appeared a few times. This chain uses TRBV6-4 with TRBJ2-3, with 9 bases lining up with TRBD2. Germline CDR1 is MRHNA and CDR2 is SNTAGT. The length of the CDR3 is 16 residues. With 4 bases clipped from V and 2 bases from J, the junction kept 7 bases outside the gene matches. The CDR3 sequence: CASSVGAGGLTDTQYF. The CDR3 bases are TGTGCCAGCAGTGTGGGAGCGGGGGGACTCACAGATACGCAGTATTTT.

This clonotype was counted at least ten times. CDR3 DNA: TGTGCCAGCAGTGACTCCGGGACAGGGGGCCCAGATACGCAGTATTTT. Translated: CASSDSGTGGPDTQYF. The rearrangement uses TRBV6-4 and TRBJ2-3; 12 nucleotides align to TRBD1. This CDR3 is 16 amino acids long. Germline CDR1 reads MRHNA; CDR2 reads SNTAGT. Unmatched junction bases numbered 2, after V lost 0 bases and J lost 4 bases.

In its sample, this clonotype was seen many times. This rearrangement joins TRBV4-1 to TRBJ1-4; D perhaps matches TRBD1 (6 bases). With 2 bases removed from V and 7 bases from J, the gap between germline ends came to 17 bases. The germline gives CDR1 MGHRA, CDR2 YSYEKL. This CDR3 is built from 16 residues. CDR3 bases: TGCGCCAGCAGCCAACCCTTACAGGGTAGGGGTGAAAAACTGTTTTTT. It encodes CASSQPLQGRGEKLFF.

This clonotype appeared a few times. This rearrangement joins TRBV9 to TRBJ1-1; D call uncertain. V lost 2 bases and J lost 1, with 6 bases in between. Germline CDR1 and CDR2: SGDLS and YYNGEE. The CDR3 spans 13 residues. The CDR3 nucleotides are TGTGCCAGCAGCGTGGAGGGGAACACTGAAGCTTTCTTT. This codes for CASSVEGNTEAFF.

This clonotype appeared a few times. This sequence joins TRBV4-1 and TRBJ2-3; 12 bases fit TRBD2. Per the germline V gene, CDR1 is MGHRA and CDR2 is YSYEKL. CDR3 length: 17 residues. With V trimmed by 4 bases and J by 2 bases, 7 bases remained unmatched. CDR3 DNA sequence: TGCGCCAGCAGCCTGAAACTAGCGGGGGGACTCACAGATACGCAGTATTTT. Amino acid sequence: CASSLKLAGGLTDTQYF.

This clonotype occurred many times. CDR3 amino acids: CASSTPSGGSTDTQYF. CDR3 coding DNA: TGTGCCAGCAGCACTCCTAGCGGGGGGAGCACAGATACGCAGTATTTT. V is TRBV13 and J is TRBJ2-3, with TRBD2 matching 11 bases. Germline V gives CDR1 PRHDT, CDR2 FYEKMQ (reference sequence). The V gene end was trimmed by 5 bases and the J gene end by 0 bases; junction bases not matched to a gene: 4. This CDR3 contains 16 residues.

This clonotype was observed at least ten times. The rearrangement links TRBV5-1 to TRBJ1-5, with D perhaps matching TRBD1 (5 bases). Germline loops: CDR1 SGHRS, CDR2 YFSETQ. The CDR3 length is 19 residues. Trimming took 6 bases from V and 0 from J, leaving 25 bases between them. The CDR3 bases are TGCGCCAGCAATGTAGGTCGCAGGGACCCGCCTTATAGCAATCAGCCCCAGCATTTT. Translating gives CASNVGRRDPPYSNQPQHF.

This clonotype has ten or more counts. The chain combines TRBV19 with TRBJ2-7; 7 positions match TRBD1. V lost 5 bases to trimming and J lost 4 bases; unmatched junction nucleotides: 2. Germline V lookup: CDR1 LNHDA, CDR2 SQIVND (reference sequence). The CDR3 spans 12 residues. This CDR3 is CASSLTGYEQYF. The CDR3 DNA reads TGTGCCAGTAGTCTGACAGGGTACGAGCAGTACTTC.

This clonotype came up a few times. The chain joins TRBV5-6 to TRBJ1-5; possibly TRBD1 for D (6 bases). Germline V CDR1 and CDR2: SGHDT, YYEEEE. The CDR3 spans 13 residues. Trimming shortened V by 5 bases and J by 5 bases, and 11 bases separated the two germline ends. CDR3 sequence reads: CASSLQGDQPQHF. CDR3 DNA sequence: TGTGCCAGCAGTTTACAGGGAGATCAGCCCCAGCATTTT.

The chain joins TRBV11-2 to TRBJ2-7, with TRBD1 matching 8 bases. The CDR3 consists of 18 residues. V lost 5 bases and J lost 2; bases outside the gene matches: 17. Germline V gene lookup returns CDR1 SGHAT and CDR2 FQNNGV. In nucleotides, the CDR3 is TGTGCCAGCAGCCCCCTTGTCGCAAGACAGGGGTCCCCCTACGAGCAGTACTTC. Amino acid sequence: CASSPLVARQGSPYEQYF.

This clonotype was counted ten times or more. This rearrangement joins TRBV6-1 to TRBJ2-5, with 9 bases identical to TRBD1. V was clipped by 6 bases and J by 2 bases; unmatched bases: 4. The CDR3 sequence is 14 residues long. CDR1 is MNHNS, CDR2 SASEGT, per germline. The CDR3 nucleotides are TGTGCCAGCAGACAGGGGGCGAGTCAAGAGACCCAGTACTTC. It codes for CASRQGASQETQYF.

This clonotype showed up just a few times. The V and J genes are TRBV7-8 and TRBJ2-1; D may be TRBD1 or TRBD2 (6 bases each). V was pared by 1 base and J by 7 bases, with 17 bases between. The germline gives CDR1 SGHVS, CDR2 FQNEAQ. CDR3 length equals 16 residues. The CDR3 DNA sequence: TGTGCCAGCAGCTTAGTTTCCGGGGGCGAACCAAATGAGCAGTTCTTC. As protein: CASSLVSGGEPNEQFF.

The chain links TRBV29-1 to TRBJ2-5; 9 bases align to TRBD1. Unmatched junction bases numbered 0, after V lost 4 bases and J lost 0 bases. There are 13 residues in the CDR3. Germline CDR1 reads SQVTM; CDR2 reads ANQGSEA. CDR3 sequence: CSVGTGDQETQYF. The CDR3 coding sequence is TGCAGCGTTGGGACAGGGGACCAAGAGACCCAGTACTTC.